The sequence of this T cell receptor beta chain was determined in a study of cytomegalovirus exposure and HLA in healthy donors. The study ran its PCR with 60 Vbeta and 13 Jbeta primers. The repertoire was sequenced with immunoSEQ multiplex PCR; TCRdb's copy has only in-frame clones and lacks some. The sample carries some 120,000 clones, 55% to 75% recorded once. V was trimmed by 1 base and J by 4 bases, leaving 10 bases between them. The CDR3 covers 15 residues. Germline values: CDR1 MNHNS, CDR2 SASEGT. This clone was detected a few times. This chain connects TRBV6-1 to TRBJ2-2; D not certain. The TCR comes from a man aged 25 to 40 in good health and CMV-seropositive. The specimen was PBMCs. Here the CDR3 DNA reads TGTGCCAGCAGTGAAGACGCCGGGTTCACCGGGGAGCTGTTTTTT. Translating gives CASSEDAGFTGELFF.